This T cell receptor beta chain was found in a study of a mutant IDH1 vaccine in newly diagnosed glioma. Study details: Vaccination started 4-6 weeks after radiotherapy alone, or with temozolomide cycles.

Regarding this clone: Its target is unknown.

V gave up 4 bases and J gave up 5 bases, with 21 bases separating them. The CDR3 runs 16 residues. Germline V gives CDR1 SGHDT, CDR2 YYEEEE. Study-wide results and limits: It seemed that pseudoprogression was not linked to changes in the top peripheral T cell clonotypes. Immune responses induced by the vaccine were seen in less than 95% of patients, spanning multiple MHC alleles.

TCRdb's copy holds only in-frame clones and misses some; the assay was immunoSEQ multiplex PCR. Of 45,000 or so clones in the sample, about four fifths were seen once. Time point noted: week 35, safety follow-up. Vaccinated patients received 300 ug of mutant IDH1 20-mer peptide per dose, with topical imiquimod. Every donor had a new WHO grade 3 or 4 astrocytoma that was IDH1-mutant, with loss of nuclear ATRX. V and J are TRBV5-6 and TRBJ1-2; D gene ambiguous. The material sequenced was PBMCs, taken from a glioma patient whose treatment included an IDH1 peptide vaccine. The sequence was obtained from a middle-aged woman with glioma. Some clones in this sample may be carry-over from other donors' samples. The CDR3 bases are TGTGCCAGCAGCGCCGTCCGGACGGCTACTCCGTATGGCTACACCTTC. It yields the protein CASSAVRTATPYGYTF.